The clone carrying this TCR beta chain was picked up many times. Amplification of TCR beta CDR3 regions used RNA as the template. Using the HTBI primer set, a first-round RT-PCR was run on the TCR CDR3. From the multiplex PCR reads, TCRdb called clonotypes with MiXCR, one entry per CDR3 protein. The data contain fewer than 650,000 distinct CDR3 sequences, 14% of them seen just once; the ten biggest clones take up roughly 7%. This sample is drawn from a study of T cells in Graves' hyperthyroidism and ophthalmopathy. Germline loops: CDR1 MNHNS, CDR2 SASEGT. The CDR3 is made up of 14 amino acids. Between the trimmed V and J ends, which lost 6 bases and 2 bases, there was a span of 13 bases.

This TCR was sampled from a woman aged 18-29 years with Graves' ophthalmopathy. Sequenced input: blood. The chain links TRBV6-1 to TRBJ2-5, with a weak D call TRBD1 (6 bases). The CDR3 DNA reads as TGTGCCAGCAGGAGGACAGATTCTCAAGAGACCCAGTACTTC. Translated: CASRRTDSQETQYF.